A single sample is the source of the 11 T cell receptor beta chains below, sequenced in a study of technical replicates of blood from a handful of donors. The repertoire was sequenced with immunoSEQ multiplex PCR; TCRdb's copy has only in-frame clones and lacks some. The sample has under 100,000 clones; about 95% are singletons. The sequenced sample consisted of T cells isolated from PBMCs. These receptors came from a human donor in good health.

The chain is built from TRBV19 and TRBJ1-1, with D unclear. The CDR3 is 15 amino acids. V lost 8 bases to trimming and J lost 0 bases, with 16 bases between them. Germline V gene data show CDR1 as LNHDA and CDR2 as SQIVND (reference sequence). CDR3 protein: CASRESTNLNTEAFF. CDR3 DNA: TGTGCCAGTCGGGAATCCACCAACCTGAACACTGAAGCTTTCTTT.

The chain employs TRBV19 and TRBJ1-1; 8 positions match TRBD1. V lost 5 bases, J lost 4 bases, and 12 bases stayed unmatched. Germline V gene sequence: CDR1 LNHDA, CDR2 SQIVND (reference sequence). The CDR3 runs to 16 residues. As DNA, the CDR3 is TGTGCCAGTAGTGCAGGACAGGGCGCTTGGGGCACTGAAGCTTTCTTT. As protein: CASSAGQGAWGTEAFF.

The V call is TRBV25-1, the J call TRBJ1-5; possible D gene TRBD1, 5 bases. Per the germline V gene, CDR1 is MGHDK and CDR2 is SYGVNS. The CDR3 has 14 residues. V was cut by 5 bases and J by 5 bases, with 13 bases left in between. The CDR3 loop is CASSRRGMDQPQHF. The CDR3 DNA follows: TGTGCCAGCAGTCGGAGGGGAATGGATCAGCCCCAGCATTTT.

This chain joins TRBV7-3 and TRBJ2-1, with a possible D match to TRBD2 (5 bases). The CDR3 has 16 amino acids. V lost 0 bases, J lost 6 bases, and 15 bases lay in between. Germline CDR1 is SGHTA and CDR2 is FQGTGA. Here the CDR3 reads CASSLTVRGWGNEQFF. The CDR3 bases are TGTGCCAGCAGCTTAACTGTCCGGGGATGGGGCAATGAGCAGTTCTTC. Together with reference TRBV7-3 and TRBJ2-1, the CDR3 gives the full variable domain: GAGVSQTPSNKVTEKGKYVELRCDPISGHTALYWYRQSLGQGPEFLIYFQGTGAADDSGLPNDRFFAVRPEGSVSTLKIQRTERGDSAVYLCASSLTVRGWGNEQFFGPGTRLTVL.

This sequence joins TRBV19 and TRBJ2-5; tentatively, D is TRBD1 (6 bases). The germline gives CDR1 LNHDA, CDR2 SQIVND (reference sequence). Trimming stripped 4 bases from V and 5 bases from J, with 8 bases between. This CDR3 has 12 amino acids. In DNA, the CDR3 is TGTGCCAGTAGTAAGGGGGAGGAGACCCAGTACTTC. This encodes CASSKGEETQYF.

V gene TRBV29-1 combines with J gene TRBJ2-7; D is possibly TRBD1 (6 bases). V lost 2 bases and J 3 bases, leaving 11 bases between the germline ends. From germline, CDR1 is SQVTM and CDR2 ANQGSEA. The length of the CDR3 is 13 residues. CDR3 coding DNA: TGCAGCGTTGAAAAGGACAGAGACTACGAGCAGTACTTC. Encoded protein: CSVEKDRDYEQYF.

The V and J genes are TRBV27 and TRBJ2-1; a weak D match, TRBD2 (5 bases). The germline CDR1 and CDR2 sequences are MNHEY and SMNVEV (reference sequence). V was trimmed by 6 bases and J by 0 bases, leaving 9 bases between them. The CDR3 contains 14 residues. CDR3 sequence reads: CASRDRDSYNEQFF. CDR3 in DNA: TGTGCCAGCAGGGACCGGGACTCCTACAATGAGCAGTTCTTC.

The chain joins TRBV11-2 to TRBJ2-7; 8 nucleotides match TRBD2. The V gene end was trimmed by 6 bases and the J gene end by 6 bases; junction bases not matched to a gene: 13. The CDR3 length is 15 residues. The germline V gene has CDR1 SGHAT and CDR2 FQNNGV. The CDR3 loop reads CASRTEAAGVGEQYF. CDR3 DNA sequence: TGTGCCAGCAGGACGGAGGCAGCGGGAGTAGGCGAGCAGTACTTC. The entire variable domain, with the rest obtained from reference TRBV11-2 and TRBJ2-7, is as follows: EAGVAQSPRYKIIEKRQSVAFWCNPISGHATLYWYQQILGQGPKLLIQFQNNGVVDDSQLPKDRFSAERLKGVDSTLKIQPAKLEDSAVYLCASRTEAAGVGEQYFGPGTRLTVT.

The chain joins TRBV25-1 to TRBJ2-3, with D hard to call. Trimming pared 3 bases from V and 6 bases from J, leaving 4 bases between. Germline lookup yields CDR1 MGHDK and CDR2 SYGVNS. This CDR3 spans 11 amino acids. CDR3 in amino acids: CASSDSDTQYF. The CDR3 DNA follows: TGTGCCAGCAGTGACTCCGATACGCAGTATTTT.

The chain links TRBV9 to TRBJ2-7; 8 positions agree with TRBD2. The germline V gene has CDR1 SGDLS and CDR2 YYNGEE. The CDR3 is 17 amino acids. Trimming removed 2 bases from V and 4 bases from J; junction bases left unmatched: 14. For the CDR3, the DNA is TGTGCCAGCAGCGTCGCCGTCGGGGGGGAGGGTTATTACGAGCAGTACTTC. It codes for CASSVAVGGEGYYEQYF.

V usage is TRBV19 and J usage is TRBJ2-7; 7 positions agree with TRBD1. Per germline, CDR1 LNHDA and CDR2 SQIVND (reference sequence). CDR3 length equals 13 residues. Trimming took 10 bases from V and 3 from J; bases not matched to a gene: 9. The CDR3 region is CATKQAGGYEQYF. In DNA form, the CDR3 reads TGTGCCACGAAGCAGGCAGGGGGCTACGAGCAGTACTTC.